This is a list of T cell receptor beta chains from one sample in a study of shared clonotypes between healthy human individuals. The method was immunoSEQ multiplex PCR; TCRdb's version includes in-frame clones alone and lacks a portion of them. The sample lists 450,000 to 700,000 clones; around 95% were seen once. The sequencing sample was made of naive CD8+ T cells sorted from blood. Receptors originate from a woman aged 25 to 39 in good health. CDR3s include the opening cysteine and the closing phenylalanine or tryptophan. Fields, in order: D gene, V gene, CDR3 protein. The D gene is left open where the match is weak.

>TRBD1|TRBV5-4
CASSELVRDRHNNEQFF
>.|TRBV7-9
CASSPPVGTPTGELFF
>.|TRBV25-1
CASSGGSYTEAFF
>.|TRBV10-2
CASSESPTEENEQYF
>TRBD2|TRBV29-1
CSVAIAGGATDTQYF
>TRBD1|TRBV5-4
CASSLTPQDRGTEAFF
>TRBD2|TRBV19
CASRRGLAEELFF
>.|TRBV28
CASSLSLALGNEQYF
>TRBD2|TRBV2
CASSGLAGDTGELFF
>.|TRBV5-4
CASSVWSYNEQFF
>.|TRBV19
CASSIDGSIYNEQFF
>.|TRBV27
CASSSTGLGEQYF
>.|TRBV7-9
CASSPSLLGPETQYF
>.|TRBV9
CASSQTRGGTDTQYF
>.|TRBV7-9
CASSRVGGNTEAFF
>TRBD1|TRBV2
CASSPDRGSEDTEAFF
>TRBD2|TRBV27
CASSWTSGTGELFF
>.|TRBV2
CASMDNNYEQYF
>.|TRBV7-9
CASSLAGLARSDTQYF
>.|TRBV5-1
CASSLKTPSSYNEQFF
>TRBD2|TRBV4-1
CASSPTSGGLDEQFF
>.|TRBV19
CASSMVSGTYNEQFF
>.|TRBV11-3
CASSSFRPENQETQYF
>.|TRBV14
CASSQAEPTDTQYF
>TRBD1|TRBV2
CASRNRGNNEQFF
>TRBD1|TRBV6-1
CASWLQGAGTEAFF
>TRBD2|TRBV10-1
CASSESGTTKNYYEQYF
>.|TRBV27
CASSLRDTRNEQYF
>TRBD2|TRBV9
CASSVDGLAGLTSTDTQYF
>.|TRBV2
CASSEPLTNYGYTF
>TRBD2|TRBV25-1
CASSGAGGPRSYEQYF
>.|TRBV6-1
CASSEFRYGGREETQYF
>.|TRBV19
CASSIAAYQPQHF
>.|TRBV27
CASTEGGTTGYTF
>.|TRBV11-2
CASSRLGTQYF
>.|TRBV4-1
CASSQVTISYNEQFF
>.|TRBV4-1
CASSPYGTDYGYTF
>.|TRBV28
CASSPPGGPYEQYF
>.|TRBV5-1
CASSLMDGVGENGYTF
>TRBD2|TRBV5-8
CASSLSSGRFYEQYF
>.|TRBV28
CASSFLGGENTEAFF
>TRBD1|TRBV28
CASQGARMKENYGYTF
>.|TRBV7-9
CASSTWQATSTDTQYF
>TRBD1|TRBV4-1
CASSQINRDRVYGYTF
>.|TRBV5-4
CASSFVAEETQYF
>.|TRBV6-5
CASSYGRYYGYTF
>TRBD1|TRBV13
CASSSGTVYGYTF
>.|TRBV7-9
CASSPPAARRGHEQYF
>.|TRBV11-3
CASSPIYNEQFF
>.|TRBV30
CAWSPRGVTVRSPLHF
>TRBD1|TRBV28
CASSLRGTGGIRETQYF
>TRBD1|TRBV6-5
CASSGQGPGYEQYF
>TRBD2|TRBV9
CASSVERSGTNEQFF
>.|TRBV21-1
CASRDRGTNEKLFF
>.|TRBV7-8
CASSLNPGPLDTQYF